This TCR beta chain was recovered during a study of cytomegalovirus exposure and HLA in healthy donors. Study summary: In terms of ancestry, the Caucasian-associated cluster contained about 80% of the roughly 400 genotyped donors.

The PCR made use of 60 Vbeta and 13 Jbeta primers. Only in-frame clones appear in the TCRdb table, and some are missing; sequencing was by immunoSEQ multiplex PCR. The table shows around 170,000 clones, with 60% to 85% occurring only once. Study-wide results and limits: Cytomegalovirus status, reportedly, was diagnosed with high specificity and sensitivity by the classifier.

Between the trimmed V and J ends, which lost 7 bases and 7 bases, there was a span of 14 bases. The germline V gene has CDR1 MDHEN and CDR2 SYDVKM. This CDR3 contains 12 residues. For this clone: The antigen remains unidentified.

The donors, nominally healthy at sampling, likely had unrecorded immune exposures. This TCR was sampled from a man younger than 30 in good health and CMV-seronegative. The chain is built from TRBV28 and TRBJ2-7; D is possibly TRBD2 (6 bases). The sample comprised PBMCs. The CDR3 reads CASTPGRREQYF. The CDR3 bases are TGTGCCAGCACCCCGGGGAGGAGGGAGCAGTACTTC.